Below, 13 T cell receptor beta chains from the same sample are listed, as sequenced in a study of cytomegalovirus exposure and HLA in healthy donors. Sequencing was performed with immunoSEQ multiplex PCR; in TCRdb, only in-frame clones are kept and a portion is missing. The data show about 350,000 clones, roughly 87% seen once. Source material: PBMCs. These receptors originate from a woman aged 25 to 39 in good health and CMV-seropositive.

This clone was seen just once. V and J are TRBV6-4 and TRBJ2-2, with D perhaps TRBD2 (5 bases). Trimming removed 8 bases from V and 3 bases from J, with 13 bases in between. In germline, CDR1 is MRHNA, CDR2 SNTAGT. CDR3 length: 14 amino acids. For the CDR3, the DNA is TGTGCCAGCCGCCGGGCAGCGGACACCGGGGAGCTGTTTTTT. It translates to CASRRAADTGELFF.

The V and J genes are TRBV7-8 and TRBJ2-7, with D possibly being TRBD1 (5 bases). The CDR3 is made up of 13 amino acids. Germline V gene data show CDR1 as SGHVS and CDR2 as FQNEAQ. V was shortened by 2 bases and J by 3 bases, with 8 bases between the two germline ends. CDR3 sequence reads: CASSLTGVYEQYF. The CDR3 coding sequence is TGTGCCAGCAGCTTAACAGGTGTCTACGAGCAGTACTTC. Filled out from reference TRBV7-8 and TRBJ2-7, the complete variable domain reads GAGVSQSPRYKVAKRGQDVALRCDPISGHVSLFWYQQALGQGPEFLTYFQNEAQLDKSGLPSDRFFAERPEGSVSTLKIQRTQQEDSAVYLCASSLTGVYEQYFGPGTRLTVT.

The V call is TRBV27, the J call TRBJ1-4, with D unresolved. Trimming removed 3 bases from V and 11 bases from J, with 7 bases in between. CDR1 and CDR2 (germline): MNHEY, SMNVEV (reference sequence). This CDR3 spans 11 amino acids. CDR3 coding DNA: TGTGCCAGCAGTTTCTTGGGGAAACTGTTTTTT. Translation: CASSFLGKLFF.

The chain is built from TRBV27 and TRBJ2-7; possible D gene TRBD2, 7 bases. The germline CDR1 and CDR2 sequences are MNHEY and SMNVEV (reference sequence). The CDR3 covers 14 residues. Trimming took off 8 bases at V and 6 bases at J, with 20 bases between the two ends. The CDR3 spells CASGRGTAIGEQYF. CDR3 in DNA: TGTGCCAGCGGGAGGGGGACCGCGATAGGCGAGCAGTACTTC.

V gene TRBV28 combines with J gene TRBJ2-7; D unclear. The CDR3 has 10 residues. CDR1 and CDR2 (germline): MDHEN, SYDVKM. With 8 bases removed from V and 6 bases from J, the gap between germline ends came to 8 bases. CDR3 in DNA: TGTGCCAGCCTCGGATCCGAGCAGTACTTC. Translated, it gives CASLGSEQYF.

J is TRBJ2-1 and V is TRBV5-1; tentatively, D is TRBD1 (5 bases). The germline gives CDR1 SGHRS, CDR2 YFSETQ. The length of the CDR3 is 15 residues. The ends were cut back, 4 bases at V and 7 bases at J, with 18 bases in the middle. CDR3 coding DNA: TGCGCCAGCAGCGACTCCCTGGCAGGGTGGAATGAGCAGTTCTTC. Its protein is CASSDSLAGWNEQFF.

The chain is built from TRBV6-1 and TRBJ2-7; D is tentatively TRBD1 or TRBD2 (6 bases each). The CDR3 is 16 residues long. CDR1 is MNHNS and CDR2 is SASEGT in the germline V gene. Trimming cost V 2 bases and J 0 bases, with 14 bases left between them. The CDR3 is CASSEWLGGGSYEQYF. DNA of the CDR3: TGTGCCAGCAGTGAATGGTTAGGAGGGGGCTCCTACGAGCAGTACTTC.

The chain carries TRBV28 and TRBJ1-5; perhaps TRBD1 as D (5 bases). CDR1 and CDR2 (germline): MDHEN, SYDVKM. This CDR3 comprises 17 residues. The V and J ends lost 5 bases and 4 bases respectively, with 21 bases between them. DNA of the CDR3: TGTGCCAGCAGTATCAGCGCCAGGACAACACCAAATCAGCCCCAGCATTTT. It is translated as CASSISARTTPNQPQHF.

The genes are TRBV7-6 and TRBJ2-7; 8 bases match TRBD1. Trimming at V came to 1 base and at J to 4 bases, leaving 6 bases not matched to a gene. The CDR3 has 15 amino acids. Germline V CDR1 and CDR2: SGHVS, FNYEAQ. CDR3 DNA: TGTGCCAGCAGCTTAGAAGGGACAGGTTTATACGAGCAGTACTTC. Translating gives CASSLEGTGLYEQYF. Combining the CDR3 with reference TRBV7-6 and TRBJ2-7 gives the whole variable domain GAGVSQSPRYKVTKRGQDVALRCDPISGHVSLYWYRQALGQGPEFLTYFNYEAQQDKSGLPNDRFSAERPEGSISTLTIQRTEQRDSAMYRCASSLEGTGLYEQYFGPGTRLTVT.

The chain combines TRBV28 with TRBJ1-6; weak D call: TRBD1 (5 bases). Deletions cut 3 bases from V and 10 bases from J, with 10 bases between. From germline, CDR1 is MDHEN and CDR2 SYDVKM. The length of the CDR3 is 13 residues. This chain's CDR3 is CASSLQGSSPLHF. CDR3 sequence (DNA): TGTGCCAGCAGTTTGCAGGGAAGCTCACCCCTCCACTTT.

The V gene is TRBV4-1, the J gene TRBJ2-6; tentative D call: TRBD2 (6 bases). The CDR3 runs 17 residues. Germline V gives CDR1 MGHRA, CDR2 YSYEKL. Trimming left V 0 bases short and J 2 bases short, with 11 bases between. The CDR3 nucleotides are TGCGCCAGCAGCCAAGAGGAGGGGCGAACTGGGGCCAACGTCCTGACTTTC. This encodes CASSQEEGRTGANVLTF.

The chain has TRBV9 and TRBJ1-1, with TRBD1 matching over 9 bases. Looked up from germline, CDR1 is SGDLS and CDR2 is YYNGEE. This CDR3 contains 16 residues. With V trimmed by 0 bases and J by 7 bases, 10 bases remained unmatched. Here the CDR3 DNA reads TGTGCCAGCAGCGTAGGGTTAGGGACAGGGCCCCTTGAAGCTTTCTTT. Protein: CASSVGLGTGPLEAFF.

This clone occurred once. The chain's CDR3 is CASRGRTEAFF. As DNA, the CDR3 is TGTGCCAGCAGGGGTAGGACTGAAGCTTTCTTT. The V and J genes are TRBV27 and TRBJ1-1; no reliable D call. Trimming stripped 6 bases from V and 5 bases from J, with 7 bases between. The CDR3 runs to 11 residues. The V gene's germline CDR1 is MNHEY and CDR2 SMNVEV (reference sequence).